Listed below are T cell receptor beta chains from one sample, sequenced in a study of cytomegalovirus exposure and HLA in healthy donors. Sequenced by immunoSEQ multiplex PCR; TCRdb stores in-frame clones only, minus some. This table holds under 200,000 clones. Material for sequencing was PBMCs. These receptors all stem from a young man in good health and CMV-seronegative. Each CDR3 is given with its conserved first and last residue. D genes are given only for firm matches.

CDR3,DNA,V,D,J
CASSEPGTYEQYF,TGTGCCAGCAGTGAACCGGGAACCTACGAGCAGTACTTC,TRBV6-1,NA,TRBJ2-7
CASSPFPPFQGWETQYF,TGTGCCAGCAGCCCGTTCCCTCCATTTCAGGGGTGGGAGACCCAGTACTTC,TRBV7-6,NA,TRBJ2-5
CASSRWTSGKDSYEQYF,TGCGCCAGCAGCCGATGGACTAGCGGGAAAGACTCCTACGAGCAGTACTTC,TRBV4-3,TRBD2,TRBJ2-7
CASSLPTVNTEAFF,TGCGCCAGCAGCTTGCCTACAGTGAACACTGAAGCTTTCTTT,TRBV5-1,NA,TRBJ1-1
CASRRTEGNTVYF,TGTGCCTCTAGGAGGACTGAAGGAAACACCGTATATTTT,TRBV11-2,NA,TRBJ1-3
CASSLGPGINEKLFF,TGTGCCAGCAGCCTCGGTCCAGGGATCAATGAAAAACTGTTTTTT,TRBV7-7,NA,TRBJ1-4
CASSTARGSYEQYF,TGTGCCAGCTCGACCGCAAGGGGATCCTACGAGCAGTACTTC,TRBV18,NA,TRBJ2-7
CASGYSGQGRATGETQYF,TGTGCTAGTGGTTATTCTGGACAGGGAAGGGCTACGGGAGAGACCCAGTACTTC,TRBV12-5,TRBD1,TRBJ2-5
CSVLDRVSYEQYF,TGCAGCGTTTTGGACAGGGTCTCCTACGAGCAGTACTTC,TRBV29-1,TRBD1,TRBJ2-7
CASSFSGRLYEQYF,TGTGCCAGCAGTTTTAGCGGGAGATTATACGAGCAGTACTTC,TRBV28,TRBD2,TRBJ2-7
CASSLLAGGANEQFF,TGTGCCAGCAGCCTTTTAGCGGGAGGGGCCAATGAGCAGTTCTTC,TRBV7-2,TRBD2,TRBJ2-1
CATSRTGEQYF,TGTGCCACCAGCAGGACGGGCGAGCAGTACTTC,TRBV15,NA,TRBJ2-7
CASGNRETEAFF,TGTGCCAGCGGTAATAGGGAGACTGAAGCTTTCTTT,TRBV9,NA,TRBJ1-1
CSAAIAETQYF,TGCAGTGCCGCCATAGCGGAGACCCAGTACTTC,TRBV20-1,NA,TRBJ2-5
CSVLSAGAHEKLFF,TGCAGCGTTCTATCAGCCGGAGCTCATGAAAAACTGTTTTTT,TRBV29-1,NA,TRBJ1-4
CASSEAGDRNQPQHF,TGTGCCAGCAGCGAGGCAGGGGATCGAAATCAGCCCCAGCATTTT,TRBV5-5,NA,TRBJ1-5
CASSFTSGSSSYNEQFF,TGTGCCAGCAGTTTCACTAGCGGTTCTAGCTCCTACAATGAGCAGTTCTTC,TRBV5-4,TRBD2,TRBJ2-1
CASSLTGEVGQPQHF,TGCGCCAGCAGCTTGACAGGGGAGGTAGGACAGCCCCAGCATTTT,TRBV5-1,TRBD1,TRBJ1-5
CASSPQGANYGYTF,TGTGCCAGCAGCCCTCAGGGGGCTAACTATGGCTACACCTTC,TRBV7-3,TRBD1,TRBJ1-2
CVWSINYHNEQFF,TGTGTCTGGAGTATTAACTACCACAATGAGCAGTTCTTC,TRBV30,NA,TRBJ2-1
CAKPRRGAPYEQYF,TGTGCCAAACCCCGTCGGGGGGCCCCCTACGAGCAGTACTTC,TRBV25-1,NA,TRBJ2-7
CATRFPGGANEKLFF,TGTGCCACCAGGTTCCCAGGGGGCGCAAATGAAAAACTGTTTTTT,TRBV15,TRBD1,TRBJ1-4
CASGGTGGDTDTQYF,TGTGCCAGCGGGGGGACAGGGGGAGACACAGATACGCAGTATTTT,TRBV18,TRBD1,TRBJ2-3
CASSLDGGRAYEQYF,TGTGCCAGCAGCTTAGATGGCGGGAGGGCCTACGAGCAGTACTTC,TRBV7-6,TRBD2,TRBJ2-7
CASSLDYRGGTEAFF,TGTGCCAGCAGCTTAGATTACAGGGGCGGAACTGAAGCTTTCTTT,TRBV11-3,TRBD1,TRBJ1-1
CASSYTGGYYEQYF,TGTGCCAGCAGTTATACGGGGGGGTACTACGAGCAGTACTTC,TRBV27,TRBD2,TRBJ2-7
CASRETGGEYPQHF,TGTGCCAGCAGGGAGACAGGGGGGGAATACCCCCAGCATTTT,TRBV6-5,TRBD1,TRBJ1-5
CASSLGDKAFGNTIYF,TGCGCCAGCAGCTTAGGGGACAAGGCTTTCGGAAACACCATATATTTT,TRBV5-1,NA,TRBJ1-3
CASSFAGSGANVLTF,TGCGCCAGCAGCTTTGCGGGGTCTGGGGCCAACGTCCTGACTTTC,TRBV5-1,NA,TRBJ2-6
CASSEDRGRASGYTF,TGTGCCAGCAGTGAAGACAGGGGGAGGGCGTCTGGCTACACCTTC,TRBV25-1,TRBD1,TRBJ1-2
CAWSGGYDEQFF,TGTGCCTGGAGTGGAGGGTACGATGAGCAGTTCTTC,TRBV30,NA,TRBJ2-1
CASSFGLAGDGRETQYF,TGTGCCAGCAGCTTCGGACTAGCGGGAGATGGTCGCGAGACCCAGTACTTC,TRBV7-2,TRBD2,TRBJ2-5
CASQVGGRNQPQHF,TGTGCCTCGCAGGTCGGGGGAAGGAATCAGCCCCAGCATTTT,TRBV2,NA,TRBJ1-5
CASSPDSGEKLFF,TGTGCCAGCTCACCAGACTCTGGTGAAAAACTGTTTTTT,TRBV18,NA,TRBJ1-4
CATSRASGETQYF,TGTGCCACCAGCAGAGCTAGCGGGGAGACCCAGTACTTC,TRBV15,TRBD2,TRBJ2-5
CASSLSLAGVLGDTQYF,TGTGCCAGCAGTTTATCACTAGCGGGAGTGTTAGGAGATACGCAGTATTTT,TRBV28,TRBD2,TRBJ2-3
CASSPDRGNEKLFF,TGCGCCAGCAGCCCGGACAGGGGTAATGAAAAACTGTTTTTT,TRBV5-1,TRBD1,TRBJ1-4
CASRERTGTNEKLFF,TGTGCCAGCAGGGAACGGACAGGGACCAATGAAAAACTGTTTTTT,TRBV2,TRBD1,TRBJ1-4
CASCIGTSASYEQYF,TGCGCCAGTTGTATCGGGACTAGCGCTTCCTACGAGCAGTACTTC,TRBV5-1,TRBD2,TRBJ2-7
CASSSTRDTQYF,TGTGCCAGCAGCTCGACTAGGGATACGCAGTATTTT,TRBV11-2,NA,TRBJ2-3
CAITGDTGNTIYF,TGTGCCATCACTGGGGACACTGGAAACACCATATATTTT,TRBV10-3,NA,TRBJ1-3